This is a list of T cell receptor beta chains from one sample in a study of blood T cell repertoires in COVID-19. The assay was immunoSEQ multiplex PCR, and TCRdb's table has in-frame clones only and misses some. The sample has about 180,000 clones, 70% to 90% seen once; the top ten hold roughly 9.7%. Sequenced sample: peripheral blood. These receptors were taken from a human donor with active or convalescent COVID-19. The donor label of this sample is uncertain. Each CDR3 is given with its conserved first and last residue. A D gene is named only where the DNA matches it firmly. Expanded clones get a size class; other rows say once, few or many, or leave the size out.

d_gene,abundance,v_gene,j_gene,CDR3nt,CDR3aa
NA,NA,TRBV5-1,TRBJ1-2,TGCGCCAGCAGCTCGCGGGGAACGGTGGGCAATGGCTACACCTTC,CASSSRGTVGNGYTF
NA,NA,TRBV21-1,TRBJ2-7,TGTGCCAGCAGCAAAAACGGCGGGAGGGAGGAGGGCGAGCAGTACTTC,CASSKNGGREEGEQYF
TRBD1,NA,TRBV5-1,TRBJ1-2,TGCGCCAGCAGCGCCGACAGGGGTTTTCTGGCTAACTATGGCTACACCTTC,CASSADRGFLANYGYTF
TRBD1,few,TRBV12-3/TRBV12-4,TRBJ1-2,TGTGCCAGCAGTTTCAGGGGGCGCCTTGGCTACACCTTC,CASSFRGRLGYTF
NA,NA,TRBV3-1/TRBV3-2,TRBJ2-2,TGTGCCAGCAGCCAACATACTATCCGGCCCGGGGAGCTGTTTTTT,CASSQHTIRPGELFF
NA,NA,TRBV29-1,TRBJ2-7,TGCAGCGTTGAAGCCCGGACTGGGTCCTACGAGCAGTACTTC,CSVEARTGSYEQYF
NA,NA,TRBV4-2,TRBJ2-6,TGTGCCAGCAGCCAAGATCTGACGGGGGGCCCCCGCTCTGGGGCCAACGTCCTGACTTTC,CASSQDLTGGPRSGANVLTF
NA,NA,TRBV27,TRBJ2-7,TGTTCTTCGCGACAGGCGGCCGGCTACGAGCAGTACTTC,CSSRQAAGYEQYF
TRBD1,NA,TRBV10-3,TRBJ1-4,TGTGCCATCGGTAGAGGACAGGGGGATAAGGAACTGTTTTTT,CAIGRGQGDKELFF
NA,NA,TRBV3-1/TRBV3-2,TRBJ2-7,TGTGCCAGCAGCCAAGATTTGCACTGGGAGCAGTACTTC,CASSQDLHWEQYF
TRBD2,NA,TRBV30,TRBJ2-2,TGTGCCTGGAGTGTACGGGGGGCCGGGGAGCTGTTTTTT,CAWSVRGAGELFF
TRBD1,NA,TRBV2,TRBJ1-1,TGTGCCAGCAGAGAGACAGGGGGCAGAATAAGGAACACTGAAGCTTTCTTT,CASRETGGRIRNTEAFF